What follows are 15 T cell receptor beta chains derived from one specimen sequenced in a study of graft-versus-host responses after intestinal transplantation. Using immunoSEQ multiplex PCR, the repertoire was profiled, and TCRdb retains in-frame clones only, with some absent. The sample consists of tens of thousands of clones, over 80% of them appearing once. The source material was PBMCs, sampled 98 days after intestinal transplantation. Receptors originate from a human patient who received an intestinal transplant, so some T cells may come from the graft donor.

The chain carries TRBV9 and TRBJ2-1; the D gene is possibly TRBD2 (6 bases). Trimming pared 4 bases from V and 3 bases from J, leaving 17 bases between. Looked up from germline, CDR1 is SGDLS and CDR2 is YYNGEE. This CDR3 is built from 16 residues. The CDR3 reads CASSPPTQRVYNEQFF. The CDR3 nucleotides are TGTGCCAGCAGCCCCCCCACCCAGCGGGTCTACAATGAGCAGTTCTTC.

The chain joins TRBV5-4 to TRBJ2-2; D ambiguous. CDR1 SGHNT and CDR2 YYREEE come from the germline V gene (reference sequence). This CDR3 is built from 14 residues. V was shortened by 0 bases and J by 1 base, with 4 bases between the two germline ends. The CDR3 spells CASSLEVNTGELFF. The DNA for the CDR3 is TGTGCCAGCAGCTTGGAGGTGAACACCGGGGAGCTGTTTTTT.

The V call is TRBV4-1, the J call TRBJ2-5; possibly TRBD2 for D (6 bases). CDR1 MGHRA and CDR2 YSYEKL come from the germline V gene. The CDR3 contains 17 residues. V gave up 0 bases and J gave up 5 bases, with 19 bases separating them. Here the CDR3 DNA reads TGCGCCAGCAGCCAAGACGCAGCGTTTCGGGGGAGGGAGACCCAGTACTTC. It specifies CASSQDAAFRGRETQYF.

CDR3 protein: CAWGAGGEQYF. The CDR3 DNA reads as TGTGCCTGGGGGGCAGGGGGCGAGCAGTACTTC. V is TRBV30 and J is TRBJ2-7; TRBD1 matches at 7 bases. Trimming took 5 bases from V and 6 from J; bases not matched to a gene: 4. The CDR3 sequence is 11 residues long. Germline V CDR1 and CDR2: GTSNPN, SVGIG (reference sequence).

V and J are TRBV30 and TRBJ2-1; TRBD2 might be the D (5 bases). This CDR3 has 14 residues. V was trimmed by 2 bases and J by 10 bases, leaving 18 bases between them. CDR1 is GTSNPN and CDR2 is SVGIG in the germline V gene (reference sequence). The DNA for the CDR3 is TGTGCCTGGAGTCTAAGCTGGAGGTTCAAAGAGCAGTTCTTC. Translated: CAWSLSWRFKEQFF.

The chain employs TRBV5-4 and TRBJ1-4, with D unresolved. The CDR3 length is 15 residues. V was trimmed by 2 bases and J by 5 bases, leaving 13 bases between them. Per germline, CDR1 SGHNT and CDR2 YYREEE (reference sequence). The CDR3 sequence: CASSFKQETNEKLFF. CDR3 sequence (DNA): TGTGCCAGCAGCTTCAAGCAGGAAACGAATGAAAAACTGTTTTTT.

The V call is TRBV6-1, the J call TRBJ1-2, with a possible D match to TRBD1 (5 bases). CDR1 is MNHNS, CDR2 SASEGT, per germline. The CDR3 consists of 14 residues. V was cut by 6 bases and J by 5 bases, with 16 bases left in between. CDR3 sequence reads: CASRLADRTYGYTF. DNA for the CDR3: TGTGCCAGCAGGCTCGCAGACAGAACATATGGCTACACCTTC.

V usage is TRBV15 and J usage is TRBJ2-5, with TRBD1 as a possible D gene (8 bases). Trimming pared 3 bases from V and 1 base from J, leaving 15 bases between. The CDR3 length is 16 residues. The germline V gene encodes CDR1 LNHNV and CDR2 YYDKDF (reference sequence). The CDR3 DNA reads TGTGCCACCAGCAGTGGTAACAGGGGGGGCCAAGAGACCCAGTACTTC. Protein: CATSSGNRGGQETQYF. Based on the CDR3 plus reference TRBV15 and TRBJ2-5, the full variable domain is DAMVIQNPRYQVTQFGKPVTLSCSQTLNHNVMYWYQQKSSQAPKLLFHYYDKDFNNEADTPDNFQSRRPNTSFCFLDIRSPGLGDTAMYLCATSSGNRGGQETQYFGPGTRLLVL.

The gene calls are TRBV7-6 and TRBJ2-7, with D possibly being TRBD1 or TRBD2 (5 bases each). The germline V gene has CDR1 SGHVS and CDR2 FNYEAQ. The CDR3 is 15 residues long. Between the trimmed V and J ends, which lost 2 bases and 7 bases, there was a span of 18 bases. The CDR3 sequence is CASSLIGTVLEEQYF. The CDR3 DNA reads TGTGCCAGCAGCTTAATCGGGACGGTCCTAGAGGAGCAGTACTTC. The complete variable domain, with remaining parts taken from reference TRBV7-6 and TRBJ2-7, reads GAGVSQSPRYKVTKRGQDVALRCDPISGHVSLYWYRQALGQGPEFLTYFNYEAQQDKSGLPNDRFSAERPEGSISTLTIQRTEQRDSAMYRCASSLIGTVLEEQYFGPGTRLTVT.

This chain connects TRBV11-2 to TRBJ2-3, with a possible D match to TRBD1 (6 bases). Trimming cost V 5 bases and J 4 bases, with 16 bases left between them. This CDR3 comprises 15 residues. Germline V gives CDR1 SGHAT, CDR2 FQNNGV. CDR3 coding DNA: TGTGCCAGCAGCAGCTGGCGCGAGGGGGCAGATACGCAGTATTTT. Residues: CASSSWREGADTQYF.

V and J are TRBV6-1 and TRBJ2-1; TRBD1 matches 7 bases. The CDR3 spans 14 residues. Germline trimming cut 4 bases from V and 6 bases from J; bases unmatched to any gene: 6. The germline V gene has CDR1 MNHNS and CDR2 SASEGT. The CDR3 coding sequence is TGTGCCAGCAGTGCCCTGACAGGGTCCAATGAGCAGTTCTTC. Amino acids: CASSALTGSNEQFF.

The J gene is TRBJ2-4, the V gene TRBV2; 12 bases are shared with TRBD1. The CDR3 consists of 14 residues. Germline loops: CDR1 SNHLY, CDR2 FYNNEI. Losses at the gene ends were 6 bases for V and 5 bases for J; bases not matched to a gene: 2. CDR3 protein: CASSRDRGQNIQYF. DNA for the CDR3: TGTGCCAGCAGCCGGGACAGGGGGCAAAACATTCAGTACTTC.

V is TRBV9 and J is TRBJ2-3, with TRBD2 matching over 11 bases. Trimming took 0 bases from V and 2 from J; bases not matched to a gene: 2. The CDR3 runs 16 residues. CDR1 and CDR2 (germline): SGDLS, YYNGEE. The CDR3 sequence is CASSVASGGFTDTQYF. The CDR3 nucleotides are TGTGCCAGCAGCGTAGCTAGCGGGGGGTTCACAGATACGCAGTATTTT. Supplemented by reference TRBV9 and TRBJ2-3, the full variable domain reads DSGVTQTPKHLITATGQRVTLRCSPRSGDLSVYWYQQSLDQGLQFLIQYYNGEERAKGNILERFSAQQFPDLHSELNLSSLELGDSALYFCASSVASGGFTDTQYFGPGTRLTVL.

The chain employs TRBV4-3 and TRBJ2-7; D remains unclear. CDR3 length equals 16 residues. Germline CDR1 LGHNA, CDR2 YSLEER. The ends were cut back, 0 bases at V and 2 bases at J, with 14 bases in the middle. The CDR3 nucleotides read TGCGCCAGCAGCCAAGATGATCAGGAGCCCACCTACGAGCAGTACTTC. Translation: CASSQDDQEPTYEQYF.

The chain is built from TRBV7-7 and TRBJ2-3, with 7 positions matching TRBD2. Germline loops: CDR1 SSHAT, CDR2 FNYEAQ (reference sequence). This CDR3 comprises 13 residues. Here the CDR3 DNA reads TGTGCTGTGTTGGGGGGGTGGGCGGGGACGCAGTATTTT. Translation: CAVLGGWAGTQYF.